Shown below are 23 T cell receptor beta chains from a single sample sequenced in a study of blood T cell repertoires in COVID-19. Data came from immunoSEQ multiplex PCR; TCRdb stores just in-frame clones and leaves some out. The table lists 200,000 to 300,000 clones, approximately 90% of them singletons. Sequencing was performed on PBMCs or T cells enriched from blood (not recorded which). The receptors were gathered from a woman aged 40 to 49 with acute COVID-19.

This clone was seen more than once but under ten times. The chain links TRBV27 to TRBJ1-2, with D possibly matching TRBD1 (6 bases). The V gene lost 4 bases and the J gene lost 7 bases, with 16 bases spanning the gap. The CDR3 length is 14 residues. CDR1 and CDR2 (germline): MNHEY, SMNVEV (reference sequence). In nucleotides, the CDR3 is TGTGCCAGCAGTTCAGGGGTCTATAGATCTGGCTACACCTTC. It encodes CASSSGVYRSGYTF.

This chain connects TRBV6-2 or TRBV6-3 to TRBJ2-2, with D possibly being TRBD2 (6 bases). CDR3 length: 14 residues. Deletions cut 4 bases from V and 1 base from J, with 7 bases between. Germline V CDR1 and CDR2: MNHEY, SVGEGT. This CDR3 is CASSLAENTGELFF. CDR3 DNA: TGTGCCAGCAGTTTAGCGGAGAACACCGGGGAGCTGTTTTTT.

Only a few counts were recorded for this clone. The chain couples TRBV5-4 to TRBJ2-2; 10 bases match TRBD1. CDR1 SGHNT and CDR2 YYREEE come from the germline V gene (reference sequence). The CDR3 is 16 residues long. J was trimmed by 5 bases and V by 0 bases; bases with no gene match: 4. In DNA form, the CDR3 reads TGTGCCAGCAGCTTGGGGACAGGGGGTCGTACCGGGGAGCTGTTTTTT. This encodes CASSLGTGGRTGELFF.

The rearrangement links TRBV15 to TRBJ2-1; TRBD2 matches at 15 bases. After removal of 3 bases from V and 7 bases from J, the junction contained 4 bases not matched to a gene. The CDR3 consists of 16 residues. The germline V gene has CDR1 LNHNV and CDR2 YYDKDF (reference sequence). The CDR3 nucleotides are TGTGCCACCAGCAGGGCCGGGACTAGCGGGAGGAATGAGCAGTTCTTC. Its protein is CATSRAGTSGRNEQFF.

The V gene is TRBV2, the J gene TRBJ1-5; a possible D gene is TRBD1 (6 bases). With 1 base removed from V and 4 bases from J, the gap between germline ends came to 8 bases. This CDR3 contains 14 residues. Per germline, CDR1 SNHLY and CDR2 FYNNEI. As DNA, the CDR3 is TGTGCCAGCAGTGAAGACAGGGTTAATCAGCCCCAGCATTTT. Encoded protein: CASSEDRVNQPQHF. The full variable domain, completed using reference TRBV2 and TRBJ1-5, is EPEVTQTPSHQVTQMGQEVILRCVPISNHLYFYWYRQILGQKVEFLVSFYNNEISEKSEIFDDQFSVERPDGSNFTLKIRSTKLEDSAMYFCASSEDRVNQPQHFGDGTRLSIL.

The genes are TRBV25-1 and TRBJ2-7; TRBD2 aligns across 7 bases. CDR3 length: 17 residues. V shed 0 bases and J 0 bases; nucleotides not matched to a gene: 8. Germline V CDR1 and CDR2: MGHDK, SYGVNS. The CDR3 is CASSEYSSGGSSYEQYF. The DNA of the CDR3 is TGTGCCAGCAGTGAATATTCTAGTGGCGGGAGCTCCTACGAGCAGTACTTC.

The CDR3 sequence is CASSSPRESSYNEQFF. The CDR3 coding sequence is TGTGCCAGCAGTTCACCCCGCGAAAGCTCCTACAATGAGCAGTTCTTC. V usage is TRBV28 and J usage is TRBJ2-1, with D unclear. Trimming stripped 4 bases from V and 0 bases from J, with 13 bases between. Germline V gene data show CDR1 as MDHEN and CDR2 as SYDVKM. CDR3 length: 16 amino acids. Full variable domain (outside the CDR3, taken from reference TRBV28 and TRBJ2-1): DVKVTQSSRYLVKRTGEKVFLECVQDMDHENMFWYRQDPGLGLRLIYFSYDVKMKEKGDIPEGYSVSREKKERFSLILESASTNQTSMYLCASSSPRESSYNEQFFGPGTRLTVL.

This clone was found once. The rearrangement links TRBV18 to TRBJ2-2; 8 bases map to TRBD1. This CDR3 contains 15 residues. V dropped 2 bases and J dropped 5; count of bases not matched to a gene: 4. Germline V CDR1 and CDR2: KGHSH, LQKENI. The DNA for the CDR3 is TGTGCCAGCTCACCATCAGGGGGCTGGACCGGGGAGCTGTTTTTT. As protein: CASSPSGGWTGELFF. The whole variable domain, remainder taken from reference TRBV18 and TRBJ2-2, is NAGVMQNPRHLVRRRGQEARLRCSPMKGHSHVYWYRQLPEEGLKFMVYLQKENIIDESGMPKERFSAEFPKEGPSILRIQQVVRGDSAAYFCASSPSGGWTGELFFGEGSRLTVL.

This clone has a handful of counts. The chain uses TRBV27 and TRBJ1-1; D is undetermined. This CDR3 is built from 19 residues. Trimming left V 4 bases short and J 1 base short, with 25 bases between. Germline V gene lookup returns CDR1 MNHEY and CDR2 SMNVEV (reference sequence). The DNA for the CDR3 is TGTGCCAGCAGTTATAAGGGAGGGCTTTATGGGAAGGCGAACACTGAAGCTTTCTTT. Amino acids: CASSYKGGLYGKANTEAFF.

The chain employs TRBV7-2 and TRBJ1-6, with TRBD1 as a possible D gene (6 bases). Trimming pared 2 bases from V and 1 base from J, leaving 15 bases between. This CDR3 spans 18 amino acids. Germline-derived CDR1 and CDR2 are SGHTA and FQGNSA. The CDR3: CASSLLVRGSSYNSPLHF. CDR3 coding DNA: TGTGCCAGCAGCTTACTAGTCAGGGGATCGTCCTATAATTCACCCCTCCACTTT.

The V and J genes are TRBV10-2 and TRBJ2-1, with TRBD2 matching 7 bases. V lost 3 bases to trimming and J lost 5 bases; unmatched junction nucleotides: 7. This CDR3 contains 15 residues. The germline V gene has CDR1 WSHSY and CDR2 SAAADI. The CDR3 region has the DNA TGCGCCAGCAGTGATTACGGGGGAGGGGACAATGAGCAGTTCTTC. This gives the protein CASSDYGGGDNEQFF.

V usage is TRBV24-1 and J usage is TRBJ2-1; the match to TRBD2 covers 11 bases. With 9 bases clipped from V and 2 bases from J, the junction kept 5 bases outside the gene matches. Germline CDR1 and CDR2: KGHDR and SFDVKD. The length of the CDR3 is 15 residues. Here the CDR3 DNA reads TGTGCCACCCAGATAGCGGGAGGGCCCTACAATGAGCAGTTCTTC. Amino acid sequence: CATQIAGGPYNEQFF.

The count of this clone is one. The gene calls are TRBV7-3 and TRBJ1-1, with D possibly TRBD1 on 5 matching bases. The CDR3 loop spans 14 amino acids. Trimming removed 5 bases at V and 6 bases at J, with 16 bases between. Per the germline V gene, CDR1 is SGHTA and CDR2 is FQGTGA. As DNA, the CDR3 is TGTGCCAGCAGCGCGACCACCTGGGGCTCTGAAGCTTTCTTT. Protein sequence: CASSATTWGSEAFF.

The chain joins TRBV6-6 to TRBJ2-7, with D unresolved. V was shortened by 2 bases and J by 0 bases, with 8 bases between the two germline ends. CDR1 and CDR2 from the germline V gene are MNHNY and SVGAGI (reference sequence). This CDR3 has 14 amino acids. Here the CDR3 reads CASSYTQSSYEQYV. The CDR3 nucleotides are TGTGCCAGCAGTTACACACAGAGCTCCTACGAGCAGTACGTC.

The rearrangement uses TRBV15 and TRBJ1-2; 7 positions match TRBD1. The germline CDR1 and CDR2 sequences are LNHNV and YYDKDF (reference sequence). The CDR3 runs 12 residues. V shed 3 bases, J shed 8 bases, and the junction held 3 bases outside the gene matches. The CDR3 nucleotides read TGTGCCACCAGCAGGACAGGGAGCGGCTACACCTTC. Translation: CATSRTGSGYTF.

This sequence joins TRBV5-1 and TRBJ2-1, with 7 bases lining up with TRBD2. V shed 1 base, J shed 8 bases, and the junction held 6 bases outside the gene matches. The CDR3 extends over 14 amino acids. The germline gives CDR1 SGHRS, CDR2 YFSETQ. CDR3 sequence: CASSLTGGSYEQFF. Written as DNA, the CDR3 is TGCGCCAGCAGCTTGACGGGAGGTTCCTATGAGCAGTTCTTC.

J is TRBJ1-6 and V is TRBV29-1; no clear D gene. The germline V gene encodes CDR1 SQVTM and CDR2 ANQGSEA. V dropped 6 bases and J dropped 9 bases, with 12 bases sitting between them. CDR3 length: 12 amino acids. CDR3 protein: CSVSIGSSPLHF. CDR3 in DNA: TGCAGCGTCTCTATAGGGAGTTCACCCCTCCACTTT.

The rearrangement uses TRBV25-1 and TRBJ1-4; D ambiguous. CDR1 is MGHDK, CDR2 SYGVNS, per germline. The CDR3 covers 11 residues. Trimming removed 7 bases at V and 5 bases at J, with 5 bases between. The CDR3 here is CASTLNEKLFF. The DNA for the CDR3 is TGTGCCAGCACCCTAAATGAAAAACTGTTTTTT.

V usage is TRBV2 and J usage is TRBJ1-4, with D perhaps matching TRBD1 (6 bases). Trimming stripped 7 bases from V and 5 bases from J, with 17 bases between. The CDR3 consists of 15 residues. From germline, CDR1 is SNHLY and CDR2 FYNNEI. The CDR3 bases are TGTGCCAGCACCTTTACCGCAGGGGTAAATGAAAAACTGTTTTTT. This sequence encodes CASTFTAGVNEKLFF.

CDR3 sequence reads: CSAPFDGYTF. DNA for the CDR3: TGCAGTGCTCCCTTTGATGGCTACACCTTC. The rearrangement joins TRBV20-1 to TRBJ1-2; no clear D gene. The germline CDR1 and CDR2 sequences are DFQATT and SNEGSKA (reference sequence). The ends were cut back, 5 bases at V and 6 bases at J, with 7 bases in the middle. CDR3 length equals 10 residues.

This chain uses TRBV19 with TRBJ1-1; D call uncertain. Trimming removed 3 bases at V and 1 base at J, with 9 bases between. Germline V lookup: CDR1 LNHDA, CDR2 SQIVND (reference sequence). The CDR3 spans 14 residues. The CDR3 nucleotides read TGTGCCAGTAGTATCTCGACATCGAACACTGAAGCTTTCTTT. Encoded protein: CASSISTSNTEAFF. The full variable domain, with the rest looked up from reference TRBV19 and TRBJ1-1, is DGGITQSPKYLFRKEGQNVTLSCEQNLNHDAMYWYRQDPGQGLRLIYYSQIVNDFQKGDIAEGYSVSREKKESFPLTVTSAQKNPTAFYLCASSISTSNTEAFFGQGTRLTVV.

The CDR3 DNA is TGTGCCACCAGTACACCCGGGACAGGGGGTCGTTATGGCTACACCTTC. Its translation is CATSTPGTGGRYGYTF. The V and J genes are TRBV24-1 and TRBJ1-2; 11 nucleotides align to TRBD1. Germline V gene lookup returns CDR1 KGHDR and CDR2 SFDVKD. The ends lost 6 bases at V and 5 bases at J; junction bases unmatched: 10. The CDR3 is 16 residues long.

V usage is TRBV24-1 and J usage is TRBJ2-5; 11 bases match TRBD1. Germline trimming cut 1 base from V and 8 bases from J; bases unmatched to any gene: 8. The CDR3 sequence is 16 residues long. Germline CDR1 reads KGHDR; CDR2 reads SFDVKD. This CDR3 reads CATSDFSGTGGVTQYF. Here the CDR3 DNA reads TGTGCCACCAGTGATTTCTCCGGGACAGGGGGAGTAACCCAGTACTTC.